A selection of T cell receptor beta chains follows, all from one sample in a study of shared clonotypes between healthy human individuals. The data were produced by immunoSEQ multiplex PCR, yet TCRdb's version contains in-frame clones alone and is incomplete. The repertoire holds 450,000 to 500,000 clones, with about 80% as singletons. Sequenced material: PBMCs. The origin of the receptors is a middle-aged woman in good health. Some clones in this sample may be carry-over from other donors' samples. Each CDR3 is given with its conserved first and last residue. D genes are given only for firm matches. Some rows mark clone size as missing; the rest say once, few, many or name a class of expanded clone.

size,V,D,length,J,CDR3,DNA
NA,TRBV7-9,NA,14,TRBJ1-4,CASSPAGTNEKLFF,TGTGCCAGCAGCCCAGCCGGGACTAATGAAAAACTGTTTTTT
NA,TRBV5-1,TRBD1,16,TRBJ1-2,CASSIQPGQGAMGYTF,TGCGCCAGCAGCATTCAACCGGGACAGGGGGCGATGGGCTACACCTTC
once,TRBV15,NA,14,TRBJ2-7,CATSRGGQVVEQYF,TGTGCCACCAGCAGGGGAGGACAGGTCGTCGAGCAGTACTTC
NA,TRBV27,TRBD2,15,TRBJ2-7,CASSLAAAGTYEQYF,TGTGCCAGCAGTTTAGCCGCAGCGGGGACCTACGAGCAGTACTTC
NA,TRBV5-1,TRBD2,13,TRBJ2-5,CASSPGLAETQYF,TGCGCCAGCAGCCCTGGACTAGCGGAGACCCAGTACTTC
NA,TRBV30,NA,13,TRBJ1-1,CACNIPRNTEAFF,TGTGCCTGTAACATACCCCGCAACACTGAAGCTTTCTTT
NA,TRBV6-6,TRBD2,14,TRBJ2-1,CASSLSGTYNEQFF,TGTGCCAGCAGTTTGAGCGGGACCTACAATGAGCAGTTCTTC
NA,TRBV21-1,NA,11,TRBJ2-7,CASSATYEQYF,TGTGCCAGCAGCGCAACCTACGAGCAGTACTTC
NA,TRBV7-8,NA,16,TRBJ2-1,CASSLLAPSSLNEQFF,TGTGCCAGCAGCTTATTGGCGCCTAGCAGCCTCAATGAGCAGTTCTTC
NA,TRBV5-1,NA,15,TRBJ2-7,CASSLIPRHSYEQYF,TGCGCCAGCAGCCTCATTCCCAGGCATTCCTACGAGCAGTACTTC
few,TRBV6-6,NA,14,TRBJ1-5,CASSYVGARQPQHF,TGTGCCAGCAGTTACGTAGGGGCGAGGCAGCCCCAGCATTTT
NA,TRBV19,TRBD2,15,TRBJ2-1,CASSIAVAGGVEQFF,TGTGCCAGTAGTATCGCGGTAGCGGGAGGCGTGGAGCAGTTCTTC
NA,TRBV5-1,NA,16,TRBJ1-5,CASSLGEGVGNQPQHF,TGCGCCAGCAGCTTGGGGGAAGGCGTAGGGAATCAGCCCCAGCATTTT
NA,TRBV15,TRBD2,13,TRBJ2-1,CATTGLAYNEQFF,TGTGCCACCACCGGACTAGCCTACAATGAGCAGTTCTTC
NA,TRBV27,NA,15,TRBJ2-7,CASSPGEGARDEQYF,TGTGCCAGCAGTCCCGGCGAAGGGGCTCGGGACGAGCAGTACTTC
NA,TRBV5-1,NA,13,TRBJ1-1,CASSLEGNTEAFF,TGCGCCAGCAGCTTGGAGGGAAACACTGAAGCTTTCTTT
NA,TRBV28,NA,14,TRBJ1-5,CASTMDNSNQPQHF,TGTGCCAGCACTATGGACAATAGCAATCAGCCCCAGCATTTT
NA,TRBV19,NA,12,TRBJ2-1,CASSIGHNEQFF,TGTGCCAGTAGTATTGGGCACAATGAGCAGTTCTTC
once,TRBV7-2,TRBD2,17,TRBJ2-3,CASSLSLLAGATDTQYF,TGTGCCAGCAGCTTATCGCTACTAGCGGGAGCCACAGATACGCAGTATTTT
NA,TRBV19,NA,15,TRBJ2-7,CASSISQGGGSEQYF,TGTGCCAGTAGTATATCACAGGGAGGGGGTTCGGAGCAGTACTTC
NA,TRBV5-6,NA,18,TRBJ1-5,CASSSNRYGTAPNQPQHF,TGTGCCAGCAGTTCCAACCGCTACGGTACGGCGCCCAATCAGCCCCAGCATTTT
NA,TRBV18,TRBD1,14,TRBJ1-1,CASSATGADTEAFF,TGTGCCAGCTCAGCGACAGGGGCGGACACTGAAGCTTTCTTT
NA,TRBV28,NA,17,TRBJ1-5,CASRRPWGRDSNQPQHF,TGTGCCAGCAGGAGACCTTGGGGACGGGATAGCAATCAGCCCCAGCATTTT
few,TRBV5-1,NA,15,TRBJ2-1,CASSLAPGVHNEQFF,TGCGCCAGCAGCTTGGCCCCGGGAGTTCATAATGAGCAGTTCTTC
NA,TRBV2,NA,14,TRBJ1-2,CASSARGALNGYTF,TGTGCCAGCAGTGCACGGGGGGCCCTCAATGGCTACACCTTC
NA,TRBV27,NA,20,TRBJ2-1,CASSPRKQAGSKTTYNEQFF,TGTGCCAGCAGTCCCCGTAAACAGGCCGGGAGCAAAACGACCTACAATGAGCAGTTCTTC
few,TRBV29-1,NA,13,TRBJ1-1,CSALGEFGGEAFF,TGCAGCGCCCTCGGAGAGTTTGGGGGTGAAGCTTTCTTT
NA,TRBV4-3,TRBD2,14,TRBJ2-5,CASSQDGREETQYF,TGCGCCAGCAGCCAAGATGGGAGGGAAGAGACCCAGTACTTC
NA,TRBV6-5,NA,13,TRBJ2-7,CASSPSPSYEQYF,TGTGCCAGCAGCCCTAGTCCCAGCTACGAGCAGTACTTC
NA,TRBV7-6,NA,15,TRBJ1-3,CASSLGASSGNTIYF,TGTGCCAGCAGCTTAGGGGCCAGCTCTGGAAACACCATATATTTT
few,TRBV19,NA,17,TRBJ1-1,CASSIGRARNWNTEAFF,TGTGCCAGTAGTATAGGTAGGGCCCGAAATTGGAACACTGAAGCTTTCTTT
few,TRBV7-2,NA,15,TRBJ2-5,CASRRDWGTPETQYF,TGTGCCAGCAGACGGGATTGGGGGACACCAGAGACCCAGTACTTC
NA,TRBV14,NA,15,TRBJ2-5,CASSRALGGQETQYF,TGTGCCAGCAGCCGCGCTCTAGGGGGTCAAGAGACCCAGTACTTC
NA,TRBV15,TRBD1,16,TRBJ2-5,CATSRDRGQKGETQYF,TGTGCCACCAGCAGAGACAGGGGGCAAAAGGGGGAGACCCAGTACTTC
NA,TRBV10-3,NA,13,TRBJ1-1,CAISDPKVTVAFF,TGTGCCATCAGTGACCCCAAAGTCACTGTCGCTTTCTTT
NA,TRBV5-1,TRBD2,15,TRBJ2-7,CASSSPLAAPYEQYF,TGCGCCAGCAGCTCCCCCCTAGCGGCACCCTACGAGCAGTACTTC
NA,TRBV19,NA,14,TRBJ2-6,CASTPGGLANVLTF,TGTGCCAGTACCCCCGGAGGGCTGGCCAACGTCCTGACTTTC
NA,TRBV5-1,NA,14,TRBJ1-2,CASSPQGGNYGYTF,TGCGCCAGCAGCCCCCAGGGTGGGAACTATGGCTACACCTTC
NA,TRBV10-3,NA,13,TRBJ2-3,CAITGTFTDTQYF,TGTGCCATCACCGGGACTTTCACAGATACGCAGTATTTT
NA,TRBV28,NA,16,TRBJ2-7,CASSLAAGDYYYEQYF,TGTGCCAGCAGTTTGGCAGCCGGTGACTATTACTACGAGCAGTACTTC
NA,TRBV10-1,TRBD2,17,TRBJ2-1,CASSDFKRESLYNEQFF,TGCGCCAGCAGTGACTTTAAGCGGGAGTCCCTCTACAATGAGCAGTTCTTC
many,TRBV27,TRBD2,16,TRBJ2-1,CASSSWRGGSYNEQFF,TGTGCCAGCAGTTCCTGGCGGGGGGGCTCCTACAATGAGCAGTTCTTC
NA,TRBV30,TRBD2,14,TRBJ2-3,CAGTSAVGTDTQYF,TGTGCCGGCACTAGCGCGGTGGGCACAGATACGCAGTATTTT
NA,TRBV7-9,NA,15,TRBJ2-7,CASSYPGTKTYEQYF,TGTGCCAGCAGCTATCCGGGGACCAAAACCTACGAGCAGTACTTC
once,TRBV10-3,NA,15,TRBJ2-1,CAISESSSEGHEQFF,TGTGCCATCAGTGAGTCGTCTAGCGAGGGCCATGAGCAGTTCTTC
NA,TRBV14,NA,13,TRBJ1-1,CASSQDQNTEAFF,TGTGCCAGCAGCCAAGATCAGAACACTGAAGCTTTCTTT
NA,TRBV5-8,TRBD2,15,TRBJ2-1,CASSLETSDYNEQFF,TGTGCCAGCAGCTTGGAGACTAGCGACTACAATGAGCAGTTCTTC
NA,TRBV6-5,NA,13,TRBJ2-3,CATRRPPSDTQYF,TGTGCCACCCGAAGGCCCCCCTCAGATACGCAGTATTTT
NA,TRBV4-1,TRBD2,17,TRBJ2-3,CASSQEFLAGGTDTQYF,TGCGCCAGCAGCCAAGAATTCCTAGCGGGTGGCACAGATACGCAGTATTTT
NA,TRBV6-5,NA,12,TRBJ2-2,CASRWAAGELFF,TGTGCCAGCAGGTGGGCGGCCGGGGAGCTGTTTTTT
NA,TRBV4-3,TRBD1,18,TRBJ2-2,CASSQVAGTGGFTGELFF,TGCGCCAGCAGCCAAGTAGCCGGGACAGGGGGCTTTACCGGGGAGCTGTTTTTT